This T cell receptor (beta chain) was captured in a study of T-cell reconstitution after alpha-beta-depleted transplantation in children. General observations from the study: One year after transplant, T-cell counts and diversity came mostly from newly produced T cells.

The CDR3 contains 14 residues. CDR1 and CDR2 (germline): SGHTA, FQGTGA. V dropped 3 bases and J dropped 8; count of bases not matched to a gene: 5. On this clonotype itself: Its antigen remains unknown.

TCRbeta library preparation incorporated unique molecular identifiers. TCRdb processed the PCR reads anew with MiXCR; each CDR3 protein has one entry. The table shows a few hundred thousand distinct CDR3 sequences, with around 25% occurring only once. The chain has TRBV7-3 and TRBJ2-1; 9 positions agree with TRBD2. This material consisted of PBMCs, mostly from graft donor cells, taken 360 days after TCRalphabeta/CD19-depleted stem cell transplant. This TCR was sampled from a female patient aged 2-9 years who had a stem cell transplant for congenital amegakaryocytic thrombocytopenia, so the T cells may come from the graft donor. The chain's CDR3 is CASSFSSGADEQFF. Here the CDR3 DNA reads TGTGCCAGCAGCTTCTCTAGCGGGGCCGATGAGCAGTTCTTC.